This TCR beta chain was captured in a study of shared clonotypes between healthy human individuals. V lost 4 bases and J lost 8, with 10 bases in between. The CDR3 is 11 residues long. Germline V gene lookup returns CDR1 DFQATT and CDR2 SNEGSKA (reference sequence). CD45RO-negative, CCR7-selected cells formed the naive CD8 fraction, which excluded terminally differentiated effector memory CD45RA+ cells. The table came from immunoSEQ multiplex PCR; TCRdb's copy has only in-frame clones and leaves some out. The sample has about 590,000 clones; less than 97% are singletons. The TCR was taken from a woman aged 30 to 39 in good health. This sequence joins TRBV20-1 and TRBJ2-3; D is uncertain. Input material: naive CD8+ T cells sorted from blood. CDR3 in amino acids: CSAKWAGTQYF. CDR3 coding DNA: TGCAGTGCTAAGTGGGCTGGTACGCAGTATTTT.